Sequencing of this T cell receptor (beta chain) was carried out in a study of shared clonotypes between healthy human individuals. Donors, without exception, were Caucasian adults residing in Nashville, Tennessee. It was roughly 330 ng DNA, some 28,000 T cell genomes, that went into each replicate PCR of unsorted PBMC. The repertoire was sequenced with immunoSEQ multiplex PCR; TCRdb's copy has only in-frame clones and lacks some. The data contain hundreds of thousands of clones, just over 75% of them singletons. V was trimmed by 3 bases and J by 2 bases, leaving 8 bases between them. Looked up from germline, CDR1 is WSHSY and CDR2 is SAAADI. CDR3 length: 14 amino acids.

V and J are TRBV10-2 and TRBJ1-5; the D gene is possibly TRBD1 (5 bases). The specimen sequenced was PBMCs. The TCR comes from a woman between 40 and 50 years old in good health. Some clones in this sample may be carry-over from other donors' samples. CDR3 sequence (DNA): TGCGCCAGCAGTGAAACAGGCGGCAATCAGCCCCAGCATTTT. This encodes CASSETGGNQPQHF.